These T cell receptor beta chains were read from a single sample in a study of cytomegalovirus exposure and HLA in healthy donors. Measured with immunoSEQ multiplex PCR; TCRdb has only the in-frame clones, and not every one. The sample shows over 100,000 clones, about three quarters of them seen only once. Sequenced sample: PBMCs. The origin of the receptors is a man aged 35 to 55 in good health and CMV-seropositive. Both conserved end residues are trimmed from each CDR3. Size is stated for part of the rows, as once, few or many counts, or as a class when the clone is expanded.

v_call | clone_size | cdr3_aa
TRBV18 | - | ASSPPVTVNIQY
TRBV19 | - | ASGSDRLTGELF
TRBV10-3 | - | AISSSPGQGAATNEKLF
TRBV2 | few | ASSEGGRIAYGYT
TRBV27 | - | ASRRAVGDQPQH
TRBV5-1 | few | ASSPMGQGKAGELF
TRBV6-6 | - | ASRRDRANTGELF
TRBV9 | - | ASSVSPSGGYNEQF
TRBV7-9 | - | ASSFTVSPGDCNQPQH
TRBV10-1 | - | ASSEGRAAYNEQF
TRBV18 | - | ASSTGMGNTIY
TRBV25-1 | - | ASSDSMKGHLNTEAF
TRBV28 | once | ASSSDRGIQY
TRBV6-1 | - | ASSEASRSLGGTEAF
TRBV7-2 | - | ASSLRRPGGYGYT